The 13 T cell receptor beta chains reported below all come from one sample, sequenced in a study of OX40 agonist ivuxolimab in advanced cancers. The library came from the immunoSEQ multiplex PCR assay. Drawn from immuneACCESS, this table holds only the in-frame rearrangements with V and J called that TCRdb kept. Clones are partly lost; checked studies trace under half to an unresolved V gene and leave the rest unexplained. This sample is represented by fewer than 30,000 clones; around nine tenths of them were singletons. In total, the top ten clones hold approximately 20% of the sample. The sample consisted of CD4+ or CD8+ T cells sorted from blood, taken in a trial of the OX40 agonist ivuxolimab. The receptors derive from an adult with an advanced solid tumor such as melanoma, head and neck, liver or kidney cancer.

The chain employs TRBV5-6 and TRBJ2-2; the match to TRBD2 covers 8 bases. The germline V gene has CDR1 SGHDT and CDR2 YYEEEE. Losses at the gene ends were 0 bases for V and 2 bases for J; bases not matched to a gene: 3. The CDR3 contains 16 residues. The CDR3 DNA sequence: TGTGCCAGCAGCTTGGGGCTAGCGGGTAACACCGGGGAGCTGTTTTTT. As protein: CASSLGLAGNTGELFF.

This clone was recorded only once. The chain recombines TRBV9 with TRBJ2-1; TRBD2 might be the D (6 bases). V shed 2 bases and J shed 8 bases, with 14 bases lying between them. The germline CDR1 and CDR2 sequences are SGDLS and YYNGEE. The length of the CDR3 is 14 residues. CDR3 coding DNA: TGTGCCAGCAGCGTTGACGGGAGTACCGATGAGCAGTTCTTC. Translation: CASSVDGSTDEQFF. Together with reference TRBV9 and TRBJ2-1, the CDR3 gives the full variable domain: DSGVTQTPKHLITATGQRVTLRCSPRSGDLSVYWYQQSLDQGLQFLIQYYNGEERAKGNILERFSAQQFPDLHSELNLSSLELGDSALYFCASSVDGSTDEQFFGPGTRLTVL.

The chain carries TRBV6-1 and TRBJ2-3; unclear D gene. The CDR3 covers 15 residues. Germline CDR1 is MNHNS and CDR2 is SASEGT. V lost 3 bases to trimming and J lost 6 bases, with 16 bases between them. This CDR3 reads CASSDEVLIWDTQYF. The CDR3 DNA follows: TGTGCCAGCAGTGACGAGGTTCTCATTTGGGATACGCAGTATTTT.

V and J are TRBV5-4 and TRBJ2-7; D uncertain. The CDR3 covers 14 residues. In germline, CDR1 is SGHNT, CDR2 YYREEE (reference sequence). V was cut by 4 bases and J by 3 bases, with 14 bases left in between. CDR3: CASSRGTPGYEQYF. The DNA of the CDR3 is TGTGCCAGCAGCCGCGGAACCCCAGGCTACGAGCAGTACTTC.

The chain recombines TRBV7-9 with TRBJ2-3; 8 bases line up with TRBD2. The V and J ends lost 5 bases and 3 bases, in that order; junction bases with no gene match: 10. Germline V gives CDR1 SEHNR, CDR2 FQNEAQ (reference sequence). The CDR3 loop spans 16 amino acids. The CDR3 reads CASSAPGRGATDTQYF. In DNA, the CDR3 is TGTGCCAGCAGCGCCCCGGGGCGGGGGGCAACAGATACGCAGTATTTT.

This chain links TRBV25-1 with TRBJ1-1; TRBD1 matches 8 bases. CDR3 length: 18 amino acids. V lost 1 base to trimming and J lost 8 bases; unmatched junction nucleotides: 18. In germline, CDR1 is MGHDK, CDR2 SYGVNS. The CDR3 spells CASSEFFGDGQGYSEAFF. The CDR3 bases are TGTGCCAGCAGTGAATTTTTTGGGGACGGACAGGGATATTCGGAAGCTTTCTTT.

The rearrangement joins TRBV28 to TRBJ2-7, with 8 bases lining up with TRBD1. Germline values: CDR1 MDHEN, CDR2 SYDVKM. CDR3 length: 16 amino acids. J was trimmed by 2 bases and V by 3 bases; bases with no gene match: 9. This CDR3 reads CASSFLDRDDPYEQYF. CDR3 DNA: TGTGCCAGCAGTTTTCTGGACAGGGATGACCCCTACGAGCAGTACTTC.

The J gene is TRBJ1-1, the V gene TRBV5-5; D might be TRBD1 (5 bases). The V end lost 0 bases, the J end lost 7 bases, and 13 bases lay between the germline ends. The germline gives CDR1 SGHKS, CDR2 YYEKEE (reference sequence). The CDR3 loop spans 14 amino acids. The CDR3 bases are TGTGCCAGCAGCTTGGAGGGCGGGGGTCTTGAAGCTTTCTTT. This sequence encodes CASSLEGGGLEAFF.

The chain has TRBV5-5 and TRBJ1-2; the match to TRBD1 covers 9 bases. The CDR3 contains 16 residues. CDR1 SGHKS and CDR2 YYEKEE come from the germline V gene (reference sequence). The trim removed 0 bases at V and 7 bases at J, leaving 10 bases unmatched. The CDR3 DNA reads TGTGCCAGCAGCTTGGCCCTGGACAGGGGAAGTCGTGGCTACACCTTC. It translates to CASSLALDRGSRGYTF.

The chain recombines TRBV5-4 with TRBJ2-7, with TRBD2 as a possible D gene (5 bases). The germline CDR1 and CDR2 sequences are SGHNT and YYREEE (reference sequence). The CDR3 loop spans 14 amino acids. V was cut by 1 base and J by 5 bases, with 13 bases left in between. The CDR3 protein is CASSLSAGVDEQYF. Written as DNA, the CDR3 is TGTGCCAGCAGCTTGTCTGCCGGGGTGGACGAGCAGTACTTC. The full variable domain, completed using reference TRBV5-4 and TRBJ2-7, is ETGVTQSPTHLIKTRGQQVTLRCSSQSGHNTVSWYQQALGQGPQFIFQYYREEENGRGNFPPRFSGLQFPNYSSELNVNALELDDSALYLCASSLSAGVDEQYFGPGTRLTVT.

The table lists this clone with a count of one. The chain has TRBV28 and TRBJ1-5; 9 bases are shared with TRBD1. Germline V gives CDR1 MDHEN, CDR2 SYDVKM. With 3 bases clipped from V and 4 bases from J, the junction kept 4 bases outside the gene matches. The CDR3 is 15 residues long. CDR3 coding DNA: TGTGCCAGCAGTTTCGGGACAGGGAATAATCAGCCCCAGCATTTT. This codes for CASSFGTGNNQPQHF.

A single count supports this clone. The rearrangement joins TRBV12-5 to TRBJ1-1, with D unresolved. The CDR3 contains 16 residues. V was shortened by 3 bases and J by 2 bases, with 16 bases between the two germline ends. Germline CDR1 and CDR2: LGHNT and FRNRAP. This CDR3 reads CASGFDSARANTEAFF. The CDR3 DNA sequence: TGTGCTAGTGGTTTTGACTCCGCCCGGGCCAACACTGAAGCTTTCTTT. The variable domain in full, completed from reference TRBV12-5 and TRBJ1-1, reads DARVTQTPRHKVTEMGQEVTMRCQPILGHNTVFWYRQTMMQGLELLAYFRNRAPLDDSGMPKDRFSAEMPDATLATLKIQPSEPRDSAVYFCASGFDSARANTEAFFGQGTRLTVV.

Only a few counts were recorded for this clone. The rearrangement joins TRBV7-2 to TRBJ2-6; D possibly uses TRBD1 or TRBD2 (6 bases each). In germline, CDR1 is SGHTA, CDR2 FQGNSA. Trimming pared 6 bases from V and 4 bases from J, leaving 13 bases between. The CDR3 is 15 amino acids. The CDR3 loop is CASSPTGGGANVLTF. DNA of the CDR3: TGTGCCAGCAGTCCAACCGGGGGCGGGGCCAACGTCCTGACTTTC.